The 26 T cell receptor beta chains below come from one sample, sequenced in a study of chemoradiotherapy in HPV16-positive cancers. Generated by immunoSEQ multiplex PCR, the TCRdb table keeps only in-frame clones and is missing some. Here the sample spans roughly 17,000 clones, roughly nine tenths being singletons. The material sequenced was blood, taken from a patient who underwent chemoradiotherapy. These receptors were obtained from a human donor with HPV-associated anogenital cancer.

CDR3 loop: CASSQEIGGNSHGYTF. CDR3 sequence (DNA): TGTGCCAGCAGCCAAGAAATAGGAGGGAATTCACATGGCTACACCTTC. This sequence joins TRBV4-2 and TRBJ1-2, with no clear D. Trimming removed 0 bases from V and 6 bases from J, with 17 bases in between. There are 16 residues in the CDR3. Germline lookup yields CDR1 LGHNA and CDR2 YNFKEQ.

This rearrangement joins TRBV28 to TRBJ2-1, with a tentative D call TRBD2 (5 bases). CDR3 length: 16 amino acids. The V and J ends lost 1 base and 8 bases respectively, with 18 bases between them. CDR1 and CDR2 from the germline V gene are MDHEN and SYDVKM. The CDR3 is CASSLSRTVLFDEQFF. The CDR3 region has the DNA TGTGCCAGCAGTTTATCTAGGACTGTATTGTTCGATGAGCAGTTCTTC.

This clone was seen once. The rearrangement links TRBV7-9 to TRBJ2-2, with no clear D. Germline CDR1 and CDR2: SEHNR and FQNEAQ (reference sequence). The CDR3 spans 12 residues. Trimming cost V 3 bases and J 6 bases, with 5 bases left between them. The CDR3 is CASSFSPGELFF. The CDR3 DNA reads TGTGCCAGCAGCTTTTCCCCCGGGGAGCTGTTTTTT.

This chain uses TRBV11-2 with TRBJ2-2, with D tentatively TRBD1 (6 bases). The V end lost 3 bases, the J end lost 6 bases, and 8 bases lay between the germline ends. Germline V gives CDR1 SGHAT, CDR2 FQNNGV. The CDR3 extends over 13 amino acids. CDR3 amino acids: CASSLGHPGELFF. The CDR3 nucleotides read TGTGCCAGCAGCTTGGGACATCCCGGGGAGCTGTTTTTT. The variable domain in full, with the rest retrieved from reference TRBV11-2 and TRBJ2-2, is EAGVAQSPRYKIIEKRQSVAFWCNPISGHATLYWYQQILGQGPKLLIQFQNNGVVDDSQLPKDRFSAERLKGVDSTLKIQPAKLEDSAVYLCASSLGHPGELFFGEGSRLTVL.

The chain combines TRBV9 with TRBJ2-3, with a possible D match to TRBD1 (5 bases). Germline CDR1 reads SGDLS; CDR2 reads YYNGEE. CDR3 length: 15 residues. V lost 5 bases, J lost 4 bases, and 17 bases lay in between. The CDR3 DNA is TGTGCCAGCAGTGTTCTAGGGGTCTTGTCAGATACGCAGTATTTT. As protein: CASSVLGVLSDTQYF.

This chain links TRBV18 with TRBJ1-2; D call uncertain. V was clipped by 4 bases and J by 3 bases, with 6 bases between them. Germline-derived CDR1 and CDR2 are KGHSH and LQKENI. The length of the CDR3 is 12 residues. The DNA of the CDR3 is TGTGCCAGCTCACAGCCCTACTATGGCTACACCTTC. Its protein product is CASSQPYYGYTF.

In its sample, this clone was seen a few times. A single base is all that separates this from a far larger clone, so a read error is likely. Other nucleotide sequences in the sample specify the same CDR3. The V call is TRBV6-5, the J call TRBJ2-7, with D unresolved. Germline CDR1 reads MNHEY; CDR2 reads SVGAGI. The CDR3 spans 9 residues. V lost 5 bases and J 7 bases, leaving 3 bases between the germline ends. The CDR3 region has the DNA TGTGCCAGCAGTGTTGAGCAGTACTTC. Its translation is CASSVEQYF.

The chain carries TRBV9 and TRBJ2-3; D remains ambiguous. Germline values: CDR1 SGDLS, CDR2 YYNGEE. Trimming shortened V by 3 bases and J by 4 bases, and 12 bases separated the two germline ends. The CDR3 extends over 14 amino acids. The CDR3 DNA sequence: TGTGCCAGCAGCGAGGCAGATAGCCCAGATACGCAGTATTTT. Translated: CASSEADSPDTQYF.

This rearrangement joins TRBV30 to TRBJ1-1, with 8 nucleotides matching TRBD1. Trimming at V came to 4 bases and at J to 0 bases, leaving 1 base not matched to a gene. The V gene's germline CDR1 is GTSNPN and CDR2 SVGIG (reference sequence). The CDR3 runs to 13 residues. The DNA for the CDR3 is TGTGCCTGGACAGGGGGCTTGAACACTGAAGCTTTCTTT. Translating it yields CAWTGGLNTEAFF.

The chain is built from TRBV4-1 and TRBJ2-1; no firm D call. The CDR3 is made up of 13 amino acids. Germline V gene sequence: CDR1 MGHRA, CDR2 YSYEKL. The V gene lost 0 bases and the J gene lost 7 bases, with 7 bases spanning the gap. CDR3 protein: CASSQDFQNEQFF. The CDR3 region has the DNA TGCGCCAGCAGCCAAGACTTCCAGAATGAGCAGTTCTTC.

The V and J genes are TRBV27 and TRBJ1-2; D call uncertain. The CDR3 has 13 amino acids. Germline values: CDR1 MNHEY, CDR2 SMNVEV (reference sequence). V shed 4 bases and J shed 2 bases, with 8 bases lying between them. CDR3 nucleotide sequence: TGTGCCAGCAGTTGGCGCGAAAACTATGGCTACACCTTC. Its protein product is CASSWRENYGYTF.

The chain has TRBV5-1 and TRBJ1-4; D possibly corresponds to TRBD1 (6 bases). Deletions cut 4 bases from V and 7 bases from J, with 11 bases between. This CDR3 has 13 amino acids. Germline CDR1 and CDR2: SGHRS and YFSETQ. Here the CDR3 reads CASSTRDIEKLFF. The CDR3 DNA reads as TGCGCCAGCAGCACCCGGGACATTGAAAAACTGTTTTTT.

DNA of the CDR3: TGTGCCAGCTCACCACCGAGACTAGCCCGCACAGATACGCAGTATTTT. Encoded protein: CASSPPRLARTDTQYF. The V gene is TRBV18, the J gene TRBJ2-3; 7 bases map to TRBD2. Germline CDR1 and CDR2: KGHSH and LQKENI. There are 16 residues in the CDR3. J gave up 1 base and V 0 bases, and 4 bases lay outside the gene matches.

This chain links TRBV25-1 with TRBJ1-1; weak D call: TRBD1 (6 bases). This CDR3 has 13 residues. Trimming shortened V by 11 bases and J by 4 bases, and 17 bases separated the two germline ends. Germline assignment: CDR1 MGHDK and CDR2 SYGVNS. For the CDR3, the DNA is TGTGCCTGTACAGGGCAAATGAGCACTGAAGCTTTCTTT. Translating gives CACTGQMSTEAFF. The full variable domain, with the rest looked up from reference TRBV25-1 and TRBJ1-1, is EADIYQTPRYLVIGTGKKITLECSQTMGHDKMYWYQQDPGMELHLIHYSYGVNSTEKGDLSSESTVSRIRTEHFPLTLESARPSHTSQYLCACTGQMSTEAFFGQGTRLTVV.

The rearrangement joins TRBV27 to TRBJ1-2, with 8 bases aligning to TRBD1. V lost 6 bases, J lost 6 bases, and 18 bases stayed unmatched. The CDR3 consists of 17 residues. Germline CDR1 MNHEY, CDR2 SMNVEV (reference sequence). For the CDR3, the DNA is TGTGCCAGCAGGGGAGACAAGCGGCAGGGGGCCAGACATGGCTACACCTTC. It is translated as CASRGDKRQGARHGYTF.

The CDR3 loop reads CASSEAGGPYQPQHF. DNA for the CDR3: TGTGCCAGCAGTGAAGCAGGTGGACCGTATCAGCCCCAGCATTTT. The chain combines TRBV6-1 with TRBJ1-5, with D unclear. This CDR3 is built from 15 residues. V was shortened by 0 bases and J by 5 bases, with 11 bases between the two germline ends. Looked up from germline, CDR1 is MNHNS and CDR2 is SASEGT.

This clone is a singleton in its sample. The chain links TRBV28 to TRBJ2-1; 10 bases are a match to TRBD2. Germline lookup yields CDR1 MDHEN and CDR2 SYDVKM. The CDR3 has 15 amino acids. The V gene end was trimmed by 6 bases and the J gene end by 7 bases; junction bases not matched to a gene: 9. The DNA for the CDR3 is TGTGCCAGCAGCTTAGCGGGGGGTTTTATTAATGAGCAGTTCTTC. It is translated as CASSLAGGFINEQFF.

The CDR3 DNA reads as TGTGCCAGCAGTATACCGGGACAGGGCCGAGAGACCCAGTACTTC. This translates into CASSIPGQGRETQYF. This chain links TRBV27 with TRBJ2-5; TRBD1 aligns across 9 bases. The CDR3 extends over 15 amino acids. V lost 5 bases to trimming and J lost 4 bases; unmatched junction nucleotides: 8. Germline values: CDR1 MNHEY, CDR2 SMNVEV (reference sequence).

This chain links TRBV7-2 with TRBJ1-2; D is ambiguous. Germline V CDR1 and CDR2: SGHTA, FQGNSA. This CDR3 has 14 residues. V was cut by 1 base and J by 2 bases, with 8 bases left in between. The CDR3 region has the DNA TGTGCCAGCAGCTTAGATCGGGTGAACTATGGCTACACCTTC. It yields the protein CASSLDRVNYGYTF.

The V call is TRBV2, the J call TRBJ2-2, with 7 bases that match TRBD1. After removal of 3 bases from V and 5 bases from J, the junction contained 15 bases not matched to a gene. The CDR3 length is 18 residues. Looked up from germline, CDR1 is SNHLY and CDR2 is FYNNEI. The CDR3, as DNA: TGTGCCAGCAGTGACGGCGTGACAGGGATTCGTCGGACCGGGGAGCTGTTTTTT. Protein product: CASSDGVTGIRRTGELFF.

V gene TRBV7-2 combines with J gene TRBJ1-1; 8 positions match TRBD1. The CDR3 runs to 14 residues. Per the germline V gene, CDR1 is SGHTA and CDR2 is FQGNSA. With 1 base clipped from V and 5 bases from J, the junction kept 3 bases outside the gene matches. As DNA, the CDR3 is TGTGCCAGCAGCTTAGACAACAGGGGGACTGAAGCTTTCTTT. Its translation is CASSLDNRGTEAFF. The variable domain in full, completed from reference TRBV7-2 and TRBJ1-1, reads GAGVSQSPSNKVTEKGKDVELRCDPISGHTALYWYRQSLGQGLEFLIYFQGNSAPDKSGLPSDRFSAERTGGSVSTLTIQRTQQEDSAVYLCASSLDNRGTEAFFGQGTRLTVV.

This chain uses TRBV10-3 with TRBJ1-3; D unresolved. The germline V gene encodes CDR1 ENHRY and CDR2 SYGVKD. The CDR3 runs to 15 residues. V was pared by 6 bases and J by 0 bases, with 12 bases between. CDR3 amino acids: CAIRAGKYSGNTIYF. CDR3 DNA sequence: TGTGCCATCAGGGCCGGCAAATACTCTGGAAACACCATATATTTT.

The genes are TRBV19 and TRBJ1-6; D gene uncertain. CDR1 LNHDA and CDR2 SQIVND come from the germline V gene (reference sequence). The V end lost 6 bases, the J end lost 4 bases, and 10 bases lay between the germline ends. The CDR3 consists of 14 residues. The CDR3 region has the DNA TGTGCCAGTAGGGATATAGAATATAATTCACCCCTCCACTTT. Its protein is CASRDIEYNSPLHF.

The chain has TRBV30 and TRBJ2-1; D call uncertain. Trimming shortened V by 1 base and J by 6 bases, and 4 bases separated the two germline ends. From germline, CDR1 is GTSNPN and CDR2 SVGIG (reference sequence). CDR3 length equals 11 residues. CDR3 loop: CAWSGSNEQFF. In nucleotides, the CDR3 is TGTGCCTGGAGTGGAAGCAATGAGCAGTTCTTC.

The V and J genes are TRBV13 and TRBJ2-1; 13 positions agree with TRBD2. The CDR3 is 15 residues long. Germline V CDR1 and CDR2: PRHDT, FYEKMQ (reference sequence). J gave up 5 bases and V 3 bases, and 1 base lay outside the gene matches. Here the CDR3 reads CASSFGLAGDNEQFF. DNA for the CDR3: TGTGCCAGCAGCTTCGGACTAGCGGGGGACAATGAGCAGTTCTTC. The whole variable domain, remainder taken from reference TRBV13 and TRBJ2-1, is AAGVIQSPRHLIKEKRETATLKCYPIPRHDTVYWYQQGPGQDPQFLISFYEKMQSDKGSIPDRFSAQQFSDYHSELNMSSLELGDSALYFCASSFGLAGDNEQFFGPGTRLTVL.

The J gene is TRBJ1-1, the V gene TRBV2; the D gene is possibly TRBD1 (6 bases). The CDR3 is 12 residues long. The V end lost 4 bases, the J end lost 6 bases, and 9 bases lay between the germline ends. Germline CDR1 reads SNHLY; CDR2 reads FYNNEI. The CDR3 loop is CASSAWGPEAFF. CDR3 coding DNA: TGTGCCAGCAGTGCGTGGGGGCCTGAAGCTTTCTTT.